This T cell receptor (beta chain) was captured by sequencing in a study of T cell repertoires in cytomegalovirus infection. Study conclusions and caveats: CMV carriers with the relevant HLA were identified by cumulative public TCR beta family frequency.

Germline CDR1 reads LNHDA; CDR2 reads SQIVND (reference sequence). This CDR3 spans 15 amino acids. The V and J ends lost 2 bases and 6 bases respectively, with 16 bases between them. Worth noting for this clonotype: Antigen unknown.

TCRdb redid the calling of the reads with MiXCR, one entry per CDR3 protein. The data contain some 150,000 distinct CDR3 sequences, about 20% of them singletons. This clonotype originated in a human donor in good health (CMV status not recorded). Some clones in this sample may be carry-over from other donors' samples. Sequencing input: PBMCs. The genes are TRBV19 and TRBJ1-1; unclear D gene. The CDR3 here is CASSIQPANPAEAFF. The DNA for the CDR3 is TGTGCCAGTAGTATACAGCCGGCAAATCCCGCTGAAGCTTTCTTT.